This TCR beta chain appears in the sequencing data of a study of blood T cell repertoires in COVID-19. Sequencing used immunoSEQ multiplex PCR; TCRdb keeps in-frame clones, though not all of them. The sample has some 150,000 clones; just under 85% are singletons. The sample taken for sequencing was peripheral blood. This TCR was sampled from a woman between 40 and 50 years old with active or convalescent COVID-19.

CDR3 nucleotides: TGTGCCAGTAGTACCCCGGGAGGGCCCGGGAATGAGCAGTTCTTC. It codes for CASSTPGGPGNEQFF. The rearrangement uses TRBV19 and TRBJ2-1; 8 nucleotides match TRBD2. The V segment lost 4 bases and the J segment 7 bases; nucleotides outside the gene matches: 9. Germline V lookup: CDR1 LNHDA, CDR2 SQIVND (reference sequence). The CDR3 is 15 amino acids.